These 10 T cell receptor beta chains came from one sample sequenced in a study of cytomegalovirus exposure and HLA in healthy donors. Measured with immunoSEQ multiplex PCR; TCRdb has only the in-frame clones, and not every one. The sample has roughly 150,000 clones; 85% to 90% are singletons. Sequencing input: PBMCs. These receptors were collected from a woman aged 18-35 years in good health and CMV-seropositive.

The rearrangement links TRBV10-3 to TRBJ2-5, with TRBD2 matching 8 bases. V dropped 6 bases and J dropped 1; count of bases not matched to a gene: 4. Germline CDR1 ENHRY, CDR2 SYGVKD. CDR3 length: 14 residues. CDR3 coding DNA: TGTGCCATCAGCGGGACTAGGGCCCAAGAGACCCAGTACTTC. It codes for CAISGTRAQETQYF.

The chain links TRBV30 to TRBJ1-2, with 8 bases fitting TRBD1. This CDR3 is 14 amino acids long. V dropped 3 bases and J dropped 8; count of bases not matched to a gene: 11. Germline CDR1 is GTSNPN and CDR2 is SVGIG (reference sequence). Here the CDR3 DNA reads TGTGCCTGGAGCCCAGGGGGCCCCCCTCGAGGCTACACCTTC. This gives the protein CAWSPGGPPRGYTF.

J is TRBJ2-5 and V is TRBV6-5; D is unclear. This CDR3 is built from 12 residues. Germline-derived CDR1 and CDR2 are MNHEY and SVGAGI. The V end was cut by 8 bases, the J end by 4 bases, with 11 bases between. Here the CDR3 DNA reads TGTGCCAGCGGCCTTCTTTTAGAGACCCAGTACTTC. This codes for CASGLLLETQYF.

The table lists this clone with a count of one. The chain combines TRBV7-9 with TRBJ2-1; D might be TRBD2 (5 bases). The CDR3 spans 14 residues. Germline CDR1 and CDR2: SEHNR and FQNEAQ (reference sequence). V gave up 1 base and J gave up 8 bases, with 12 bases separating them. The CDR3 region has the DNA TGTGCCAGCAGCTTAGAACTAGTTAAGGATGAGCAGTTCTTC. Protein sequence: CASSLELVKDEQFF.

This clone was counted only a few times. The rearrangement joins TRBV5-1 to TRBJ1-1; 7 bases map to TRBD1. The CDR3 consists of 15 residues. Trimming took 4 bases from V and 4 from J; bases not matched to a gene: 10. The germline CDR1 and CDR2 sequences are SGHRS and YFSETQ. Written as DNA, the CDR3 is TGCGCCAGCAGCGCGGGGACAGCCAGGGGCACTGAAGCTTTCTTT. It translates to CASSAGTARGTEAFF.

This clone was seen just once. The rearrangement links TRBV18 to TRBJ2-5, with 9 bases that match TRBD2. With V trimmed by 3 bases and J by 2 bases, 13 bases remained unmatched. Germline CDR1 and CDR2: KGHSH and LQKENI. The CDR3 runs to 18 residues. CDR3 residues: CASSPAFGSGSGQETQYF. The CDR3 DNA reads as TGTGCCAGCTCACCCGCGTTCGGTAGCGGGAGTGGGCAAGAGACCCAGTACTTC.

This chain uses TRBV28 with TRBJ2-1; weak D call: TRBD1 (6 bases). This CDR3 contains 16 residues. Trimming took 3 bases from V and 7 from J, leaving 19 bases between them. Germline V CDR1 and CDR2: MDHEN, SYDVKM. The CDR3 sequence is CASSLGQGRPGNEQFF. CDR3 sequence (DNA): TGTGCCAGCAGTTTGGGGCAGGGGAGACCTGGGAATGAGCAGTTCTTC.

The rearrangement joins TRBV19 to TRBJ2-7, with 9 bases matching TRBD1. The trim removed 4 bases at V and 0 bases at J, leaving 4 bases unmatched. The CDR3 totals 15 residues. CDR1 and CDR2 (germline): LNHDA, SQIVND (reference sequence). In DNA form, the CDR3 reads TGTGCCAGTAGTACCTGGACAGGGGCCTCCTACGAGCAGTACTTC. Translated: CASSTWTGASYEQYF.

The chain employs TRBV13 and TRBJ2-1; 8 nucleotides align to TRBD2. This CDR3 contains 14 residues. The ends lost 2 bases at V and 8 bases at J; junction bases unmatched: 5. Per germline, CDR1 PRHDT and CDR2 FYEKMQ (reference sequence). This CDR3 reads CASSLTGGADEQFF. CDR3 DNA sequence: TGTGCCAGCAGCTTAACCGGGGGGGCGGATGAGCAGTTCTTC.

The V gene is TRBV7-3, the J gene TRBJ2-1; 7 bases fit TRBD1. V dropped 4 bases and J dropped 8; count of bases not matched to a gene: 5. The CDR3 sequence is 13 residues long. CDR1 and CDR2 from the germline V gene are SGHTA and FQGTGA. Here the CDR3 reads CASSWRQGDEQFF. CDR3 sequence (DNA): TGTGCCAGCAGCTGGAGACAGGGCGATGAGCAGTTCTTC.